The 27 T cell receptor beta chains below were found in one sample sequenced in a study of blood T cells in healthy people across ages. A second PCR, run for about 6 to 11 cycles, used a sample-barcoded 5' primer plus a J-beta primer mix. TCRdb fed the 5' RACE reads into MiXCR, producing one record per CDR3 protein. The sample lists 700,000 to 850,000 distinct CDR3 sequences, less than 70% occurring once. The sample comprised blood. The receptor source for this set is a man of 80 years or more in good health.

This clonotype was picked up a small number of times. The J gene is TRBJ2-3, the V gene TRBV14; perhaps TRBD2 as D (5 bases). This CDR3 contains 12 residues. The V and J ends lost 0 bases and 9 bases respectively, with 7 bases between them. The germline CDR1 and CDR2 sequences are SGHDN and FVKESK. CDR3 amino acids: CASSQEAVTQYF. The CDR3 bases are TGTGCCAGCAGCCAAGAAGCGGTGACGCAGTATTTT.

The CDR3 DNA reads TGTGCCAGCGGAATGTTTGTAAGCTCCTACAATGAGCAGTTCTTC. This sequence encodes CASGMFVSSYNEQFF. The chain carries TRBV6-1 and TRBJ2-1, with D unclear. Trimming removed 8 bases at V and 0 bases at J, with 14 bases between. This CDR3 comprises 15 residues. CDR1 MNHNS and CDR2 SASEGT come from the germline V gene.

The V and J genes are TRBV28 and TRBJ2-1; tentatively, D is TRBD1 (5 bases). Germline assignment: CDR1 MDHEN and CDR2 SYDVKM. V gave up 4 bases and J gave up 8 bases, with 18 bases separating them. The CDR3 is 15 residues long. CDR3 region: CASSSAGMRKDEQFF. In DNA form, the CDR3 reads TGTGCCAGCAGTTCTGCAGGGATGAGAAAGGATGAGCAGTTCTTC.

The chain links TRBV14 to TRBJ2-7; D is possibly TRBD2 (6 bases). Trimming removed 1 base from V and 6 bases from J, with 10 bases in between. Germline V gene sequence: CDR1 SGHDN, CDR2 FVKESK. The CDR3 has 13 residues. The CDR3 protein is CASSQGAGLEQYF. The CDR3 DNA follows: TGTGCCAGCAGCCAAGGGGCGGGGCTCGAGCAGTACTTC.

This rearrangement joins TRBV28 to TRBJ1-2, with TRBD1 matching 9 bases. The CDR3 consists of 14 residues. Germline CDR1 is MDHEN and CDR2 is SYDVKM. V dropped 8 bases and J dropped 7; count of bases not matched to a gene: 11. The CDR3 DNA sequence: TGTGCCAGCTCTCCCCCGGGACAGGGTGGTGGCTACACCTTC. It codes for CASSPPGQGGGYTF.

This clonotype has a handful of counts. The gene calls are TRBV29-1 and TRBJ1-4; D might be TRBD1 (5 bases). V lost 4 bases, J lost 8 bases, and 11 bases lay in between. This CDR3 has 12 residues. Germline V gene data show CDR1 as SQVTM and CDR2 as ANQGSEA. The CDR3 DNA sequence: TGCAGCGTTGGAGGGGCTGGAGAAAAACTGTTTTTT. Translated: CSVGGAGEKLFF.

This clonotype has only a few counts. V is TRBV28 and J is TRBJ2-1; 9 bases agree with TRBD1. Germline assignment: CDR1 MDHEN and CDR2 SYDVKM. This CDR3 comprises 16 residues. The V segment lost 6 bases and the J segment 5 bases; nucleotides outside the gene matches: 11. CDR3 nucleotides: TGTGCCAGCAGCCCACTCGGGACAGGGTCCAACAATGAGCAGTTCTTC. As protein: CASSPLGTGSNNEQFF.

The rearrangement uses TRBV19 and TRBJ2-3; D unclear. Trimming removed 6 bases from V and 14 bases from J, with 24 bases in between. The germline gives CDR1 LNHDA, CDR2 SQIVND (reference sequence). This CDR3 is 14 amino acids long. CDR3 residues: CASRGRTSSRYAYF. Written as DNA, the CDR3 is TGTGCCAGTAGGGGAAGGACCTCCTCCAGATACGCGTATTTT.

This chain connects TRBV6-5 to TRBJ2-1; 8 bases line up with TRBD2. Trimming at V came to 7 bases and at J to 2 bases, leaving 7 bases not matched to a gene. The CDR3 length is 15 residues. Germline V CDR1 and CDR2: MNHEY, SVGAGI. For the CDR3, the DNA is TGTGCCAGCACCGAAACTAGCGGCGCCTACAATGAGCAGTTCTTC. This codes for CASTETSGAYNEQFF.

This chain uses TRBV12-3 or TRBV12-4 with TRBJ2-1, with 9 positions matching TRBD1. The CDR3 totals 16 residues. Losses at the gene ends were 6 bases for V and 2 bases for J; bases not matched to a gene: 8. The CDR3 sequence: CASRWGTGFTYNEQFF. DNA of the CDR3: TGTGCCAGCAGGTGGGGGACAGGGTTTACCTACAATGAGCAGTTCTTC.

This chain joins TRBV7-9 and TRBJ2-3; tentative D call: TRBD2 (5 bases). Trimming removed 5 bases from V and 14 bases from J, with 26 bases in between. Germline assignment: CDR1 SEHNR and CDR2 FQNEAQ (reference sequence). The CDR3 consists of 15 residues. The CDR3 loop reads CASSLGEQLHRYAYF. Written as DNA, the CDR3 is TGTGCCAGCAGCCTTGGGGAGCAGTTACACAGATACGCGTATTTT.

The J gene is TRBJ2-1, the V gene TRBV5-1, with D uncertain. The CDR3 has 15 amino acids. CDR1 and CDR2 (germline): SGHRS, YFSETQ. The ends were cut back, 2 bases at V and 0 bases at J, with 9 bases in the middle. The CDR3 DNA follows: TGCGCCAGCAGCTTACGTGTGAGCTCCTACAATGAGCAGTTCTTC. Protein sequence: CASSLRVSSYNEQFF.

The chain couples TRBV12-3 or TRBV12-4 to TRBJ1-2, with D perhaps TRBD1 (5 bases). V shed 5 bases and J shed 7 bases, with 14 bases lying between them. The CDR3 runs to 13 residues. CDR3 protein: CASSRRGSLGYTF. As DNA, the CDR3 is TGTGCCAGCAGTCGTAGGGGTTCCCTTGGCTACACCTTC.

The chain links TRBV6-6 to TRBJ1-4; a possible D gene is TRBD1 (5 bases). V lost 2 bases, J lost 8 bases, and 18 bases lay in between. The CDR3 spans 16 residues. Germline V CDR1 and CDR2: MNHNY, SVGAGI (reference sequence). The CDR3 protein is CASSYGVGPGKEKLFF. The DNA of the CDR3 is TGTGCCAGCAGTTACGGAGTGGGACCGGGTAAAGAAAAACTGTTTTTT.

V and J are TRBV24-1 and TRBJ2-1, with 11 bases identical to TRBD1. CDR3 length: 16 amino acids. V was clipped by 0 bases and J by 8 bases; unmatched bases: 5. Germline V lookup: CDR1 KGHDR, CDR2 SFDVKD. The CDR3, as DNA: TGTGCCACCAGTGATTTGGGCAGGGGACAGGGGGATGAGCAGTTCTTC. Amino acids: CATSDLGRGQGDEQFF.

The V and J genes are TRBV7-2 and TRBJ2-1, with a tentative D call TRBD2 (5 bases). The CDR3 is 14 residues long. The V and J ends lost 2 bases and 6 bases respectively, with 11 bases between them. Germline V gives CDR1 SGHTA, CDR2 FQGNSA. CDR3 in amino acids: CASSLRRTPNEQFF. The CDR3 region has the DNA TGTGCCAGCAGCTTAAGGAGGACCCCCAATGAGCAGTTCTTC.

V and J are TRBV6-5 and TRBJ2-7; 7 bases match TRBD1. Germline CDR1 and CDR2: MNHEY and SVGAGI. CDR3 length: 14 amino acids. V was clipped by 6 bases and J by 2 bases; unmatched bases: 7. Here the CDR3 reads CASSNRGLPYEQYF. The CDR3 nucleotides read TGTGCCAGCAGCAACAGGGGTTTGCCCTACGAGCAGTACTTC.

This clonotype was found a few times. V gene TRBV5-1 combines with J gene TRBJ2-7; D may be TRBD1 or TRBD2 (5 bases each). CDR1 is SGHRS and CDR2 is YFSETQ in the germline V gene. The CDR3 totals 14 residues. V was trimmed by 4 bases and J by 7 bases, leaving 18 bases between them. The CDR3 loop is CASSLPGTVREQYF. The CDR3 nucleotides are TGCGCCAGCAGCCTACCCGGGACGGTTCGGGAGCAGTACTTC.

This clonotype was observed once. The chain carries TRBV5-1 and TRBJ2-1; 10 nucleotides agree with TRBD1. The J call is doubtful: the DNA matches TRBJ2-7 better. CDR1 SGHRS and CDR2 YFSETQ come from the germline V gene. The CDR3 runs to 15 residues. The CDR3 DNA reads as TGCGCCAGCAGCAAGGAACCGGGACAGGGGTACGAGCAGTACTTC. Protein: CASSKEPGQGYEQYF.

The rearrangement uses TRBV27 and TRBJ1-2; a weak D match, TRBD1 (5 bases). Deletions cut 0 bases from V and 2 bases from J, with 13 bases between. CDR3 length equals 16 residues. Germline V gene data show CDR1 as MNHEY and CDR2 as SMNVEV (reference sequence). The CDR3 sequence: CASSLSGGGLNYGYTF. The CDR3 nucleotides are TGTGCCAGCAGTTTATCGGGGGGAGGCCTAAACTATGGCTACACCTTC.

Details on this clonotype: Mismatch with germline at one junction end may stem from a read error. V is TRBV2 and J is TRBJ1-6; a possible D gene is TRBD1 (5 bases). This CDR3 is built from 15 residues. In germline, CDR1 is SNHLY, CDR2 FYNNEI. The CDR3 is CASSRQSPYNPPLHF. In DNA, the CDR3 is TGTGCCAGCAGTCGACAGAGCCCCTATAATCCACCCCTCCACTTT.

The chain is built from TRBV25-1 and TRBJ2-7; D unclear. This CDR3 has 15 amino acids. The ends were cut back, 3 bases at V and 2 bases at J, with 14 bases in the middle. Germline CDR1 reads MGHDK; CDR2 reads SYGVNS. CDR3 loop: CASSDSQLGTYEQYF. The CDR3 nucleotides are TGTGCCAGCAGTGACTCCCAATTAGGGACCTACGAGCAGTACTTC.

This clonotype appeared a few times. J is TRBJ1-2 and V is TRBV3-1; D gene uncertain. Trimming removed 3 bases from V and 7 bases from J, with 9 bases in between. CDR3 size: 12 residues. Germline lookup yields CDR1 LGHDT and CDR2 YNNKEL (reference sequence). CDR3 residues: CASSQSTGGYTF. The DNA for the CDR3 is TGTGCCAGCAGCCAGAGCACCGGTGGCTACACCTTC.

V gene TRBV7-9 combines with J gene TRBJ2-5; D remains ambiguous. Per germline, CDR1 SEHNR and CDR2 FQNEAQ (reference sequence). The CDR3 sequence is 15 residues long. V dropped 0 bases and J dropped 4 bases, with 12 bases sitting between them. The CDR3 DNA sequence: TGTGCCAGCAGCTTAGCGCTTACCGGCGGAGAGACCCAGTACTTC. This sequence encodes CASSLALTGGETQYF.

The chain carries TRBV14 and TRBJ2-5; a weak D match, TRBD1 (6 bases). Germline assignment: CDR1 SGHDN and CDR2 FVKESK. The CDR3 sequence is 17 residues long. V lost 0 bases to trimming and J lost 4 bases, with 18 bases between them. In nucleotides, the CDR3 is TGTGCCAGCAGCCAAGATATCCGCGGCAGGGGAGCAGAGACCCAGTACTTC. Amino acids: CASSQDIRGRGAETQYF.

The chain combines TRBV12-3 or TRBV12-4 with TRBJ2-5; 7 bases fit TRBD1. The assigned J gene may be wrong: the sequence end matches TRBJ2-7 better. The CDR3 is 12 residues long. CDR3 amino acids: CASSLGTVEQYF. The CDR3 nucleotides read TGTGCCAGCAGTCTAGGGACAGTCGAGCAGTACTTC.

The chain couples TRBV2 to TRBJ1-5; TRBD1 aligns across 10 bases. The CDR3 runs 15 residues. CDR1 and CDR2 from the germline V gene are SNHLY and FYNNEI. Trimming took 6 bases from V and 0 from J; bases not matched to a gene: 2. The CDR3 DNA is TGTGCCAGCAGGGGGACAGGGGTTAGCAATCAGCCCCAGCATTTT. It encodes CASRGTGVSNQPQHF.